These T cell receptor beta chains were read from a single sample in a study of shared clonotypes between healthy human individuals. Method: immunoSEQ multiplex PCR; TCRdb's copy keeps in-frame clones and lacks some. In the table there are under 2,000,000 clones, roughly 95% of which are singletons. Sequenced material: naive CD8+ T cells sorted from blood. Every receptor here comes from a man between 18 and 29 years old in good health. Both conserved end residues are part of each CDR3. A D gene is named only where the DNA matches it firmly. Clone size is not always given. Where it is, it says once, few, many or a class for expanded clones.

len: 16
d_gene: TRBD1
j_gene: TRBJ2-1
abundance: NA
v_gene: TRBV6-1
CDR3nt: TGTGCCAGCAGTGTCCGGGACAGAGAATCCTACAATGAGCAGTTCTTC
CDR3aa: CASSVRDRESYNEQFF

len: 14
d_gene: TRBD1
j_gene: TRBJ2-7
abundance: NA
v_gene: TRBV10-3
CDR3nt: TGTGCCATCAGTACAGGGGGTGTGGAGGTTGAGCAGTACTTC
CDR3aa: CAISTGGVEVEQYF

len: 13
d_gene: NA
j_gene: TRBJ2-1
abundance: NA
v_gene: TRBV5-1
CDR3nt: TGCGCCAGCAGCTTGGCAGGGATAAATGAGCAGTTCTTC
CDR3aa: CASSLAGINEQFF

len: 16
d_gene: TRBD2
j_gene: TRBJ2-1
abundance: NA
v_gene: TRBV5-1
CDR3nt: TGCGCCAGCAGCCTGGGACTAGCGGGAACCAACAATGAGCAGTTCTTC
CDR3aa: CASSLGLAGTNNEQFF

len: 14
d_gene: TRBD1
j_gene: TRBJ2-3
abundance: NA
v_gene: TRBV28
CDR3nt: TGTGCCAGTACAGGGGATGGGCGGACAGATACGCAGTATTTT
CDR3aa: CASTGDGRTDTQYF

len: 15
d_gene: TRBD2
j_gene: TRBJ2-2
abundance: once
v_gene: TRBV5-6
CDR3nt: TGTGCCAGCAGCTTAGCGGGAGATTACACCGGGGAGCTGTTTTTT
CDR3aa: CASSLAGDYTGELFF

len: 14
d_gene: TRBD2
j_gene: TRBJ2-1
abundance: NA
v_gene: TRBV9
CDR3nt: TGTGCCAGCAGCGTCGGGACTAGCGGCAATGAGCAGTTCTTC
CDR3aa: CASSVGTSGNEQFF

len: 13
d_gene: TRBD1
j_gene: TRBJ1-1
abundance: NA
v_gene: TRBV29-1
CDR3nt: TGCAGCGCGATACAGGGGGTGAACACTGAAGCTTTCTTT
CDR3aa: CSAIQGVNTEAFF

len: 16
d_gene: TRBD2
j_gene: TRBJ2-3
abundance: once
v_gene: TRBV30
CDR3nt: TGTGCCTGGGCCCCCGGGACTAGCGGGAGCACAGATACGCAGTATTTT
CDR3aa: CAWAPGTSGSTDTQYF

len: 12
d_gene: NA
j_gene: TRBJ2-7
abundance: NA
v_gene: TRBV10-3
CDR3nt: TGTGCCATCAGTGTTGGAGGGAACGAGCAGTACTTC
CDR3aa: CAISVGGNEQYF

len: 15
d_gene: NA
j_gene: TRBJ1-6
abundance: NA
v_gene: TRBV7-9
CDR3nt: TGTGCCAGCAGCTCCATTGACGGGGATAATTCACCCCTCCACTTT
CDR3aa: CASSSIDGDNSPLHF

len: 15
d_gene: NA
j_gene: TRBJ2-5
abundance: NA
v_gene: TRBV7-9
CDR3nt: TGTGCCAGCAGCGGATCCGGGGGAGTAGAGGAGACCCAGTACTTC
CDR3aa: CASSGSGGVEETQYF

len: 15
d_gene: TRBD2
j_gene: TRBJ2-7
abundance: NA
v_gene: TRBV23-1
CDR3nt: TGCGCCAGCAGTCCGGAGGGAGGGATGTCCTACGAGCAGTACTTC
CDR3aa: CASSPEGGMSYEQYF

len: 19
d_gene: TRBD1
j_gene: TRBJ2-1
abundance: NA
v_gene: TRBV9
CDR3nt: TGTGCCAGCAGCGGGACAGGGGGCGGTAAACATCCCTCCTACAATGAGCAGTTCTTC
CDR3aa: CASSGTGGGKHPSYNEQFF